The present entry profiles one T cell receptor beta chain with its context. The data were taken from a study of blood T cell repertoires in COVID-19. About the research overall: The samples span acute and convalescent COVID-19 from the United States, Italy and Spain. The cDNA or gDNA used as material had been derived from T cells, B-cell-depleted T cells, or PBMCs.

The CDR3 totals 14 residues. CDR1 and CDR2 from the germline V gene are MNHNY and SVGAGI (reference sequence). V was clipped by 0 bases and J by 7 bases; unmatched bases: 5. Source study methods: Reference gene primer amplification in the assay estimated nucleated cell counts. Measured with immunoSEQ multiplex PCR; TCRdb has only the in-frame clones, and not every one. That table gives V, J and clone size, and the DNA gave D and trimming. The profile shows 170,000 or so clones, 80% to 85% of them singletons. The chain combines TRBV6-6 with TRBJ1-2, with 7 bases lining up with TRBD1. Sequenced material: peripheral blood. The source is a woman aged 55-75 years with acute or convalescent COVID-19. This CDR3 reads CASSYSPGGFGYTF. Written as DNA, the CDR3 is TGTGCCAGCAGTTACTCGCCAGGGGGGTTTGGCTACACCTTC.